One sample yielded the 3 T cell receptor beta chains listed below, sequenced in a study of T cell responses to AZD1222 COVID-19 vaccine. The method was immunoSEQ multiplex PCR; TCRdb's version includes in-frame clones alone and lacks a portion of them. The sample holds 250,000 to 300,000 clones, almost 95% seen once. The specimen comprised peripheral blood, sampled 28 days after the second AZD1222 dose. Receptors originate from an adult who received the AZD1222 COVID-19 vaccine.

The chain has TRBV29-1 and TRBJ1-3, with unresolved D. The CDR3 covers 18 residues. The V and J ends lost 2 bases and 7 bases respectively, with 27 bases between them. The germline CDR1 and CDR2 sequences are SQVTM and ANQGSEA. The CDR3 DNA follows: TGCAGCGTTGAAAAGCCCCAGCTGTATAGGCAGCCGCGCAACACCATATATTTT. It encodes CSVEKPQLYRQPRNTIYF.

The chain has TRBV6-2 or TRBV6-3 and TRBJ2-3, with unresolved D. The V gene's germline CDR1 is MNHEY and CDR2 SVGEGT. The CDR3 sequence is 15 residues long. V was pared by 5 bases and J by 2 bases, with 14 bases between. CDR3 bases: TGTGCCAGCAGTGGATCGACCTCGAACACAGATACGCAGTATTTT. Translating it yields CASSGSTSNTDTQYF.

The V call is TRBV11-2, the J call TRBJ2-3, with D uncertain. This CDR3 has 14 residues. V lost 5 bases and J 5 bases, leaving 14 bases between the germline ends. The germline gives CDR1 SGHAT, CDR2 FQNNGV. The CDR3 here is CASSLLMGRDTQYF. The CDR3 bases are TGTGCCAGCAGCCTGCTGATGGGCCGAGATACGCAGTATTTT. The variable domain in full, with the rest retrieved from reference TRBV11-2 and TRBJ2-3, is EAGVAQSPRYKIIEKRQSVAFWCNPISGHATLYWYQQILGQGPKLLIQFQNNGVVDDSQLPKDRFSAERLKGVDSTLKIQPAKLEDSAVYLCASSLLMGRDTQYFGPGTRLTVL.